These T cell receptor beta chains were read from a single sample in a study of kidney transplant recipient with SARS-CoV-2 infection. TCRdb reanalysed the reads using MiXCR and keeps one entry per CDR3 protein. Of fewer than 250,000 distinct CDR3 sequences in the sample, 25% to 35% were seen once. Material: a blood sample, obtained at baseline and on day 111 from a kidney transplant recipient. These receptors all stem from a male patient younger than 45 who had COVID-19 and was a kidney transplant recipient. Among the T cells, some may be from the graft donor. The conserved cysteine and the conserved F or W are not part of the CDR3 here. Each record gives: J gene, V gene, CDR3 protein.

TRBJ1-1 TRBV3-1 ASSRSPPISIRTEAF
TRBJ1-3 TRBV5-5 ASSLVPGSSGNTIY
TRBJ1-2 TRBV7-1 ASSRGGHEGKTYGYT
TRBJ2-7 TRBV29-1 SVESGHEQY
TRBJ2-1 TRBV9 ASSVAGAGTYNEQF
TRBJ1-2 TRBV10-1 AGSKAERSRKTYGYT
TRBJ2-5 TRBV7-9 ASSLIGATVQGTQY
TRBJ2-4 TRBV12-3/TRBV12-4 ASSLMGLANIQY
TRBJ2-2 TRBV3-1 ASSAASPISGLTGEPF
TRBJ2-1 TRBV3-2 ASSQVGGGEQF
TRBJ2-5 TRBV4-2 ASSQEETVLTGGSETQY
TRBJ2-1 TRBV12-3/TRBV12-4 ASRGLAGGSGSYNEQF
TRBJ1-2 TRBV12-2 ASRFSQTPRKTYGYT
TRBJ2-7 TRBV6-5 ASSWGLSSYEQY
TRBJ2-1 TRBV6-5 ASTEGEGDNEQF
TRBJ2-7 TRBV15 ATSRGFAESYEQY
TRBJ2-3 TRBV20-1 SASLGLAGEDTQY
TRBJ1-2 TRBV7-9 ASSSGIYHGKTYGYT
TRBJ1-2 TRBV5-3 ARIGLVVRKTHGYT
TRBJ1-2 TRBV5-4 ASVGHVPGKTYGYT
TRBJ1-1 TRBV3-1 ASSNDNPISIRTEAF
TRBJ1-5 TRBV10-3 AISDSGLGNQPQH
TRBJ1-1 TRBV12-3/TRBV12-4 AGSSDSYTEAL
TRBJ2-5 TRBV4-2 ASSHGDPGLAGLQETQY
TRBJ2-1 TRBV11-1 ASLRQGDNEQF
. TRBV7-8 ASSLGFRESYEQY
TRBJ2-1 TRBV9 ASSHAGGSYNEQF